The source of this T cell receptor beta chain is a study of lymphopenia after photon versus proton radiotherapy. Study-wide points: Better survival with proton therapy was suggested as possible, not demonstrated. Photon-treated patients lost naive T cells and TCR diversity; proton-treated stayed stable. Post-nadir diversity loss with photons came from oligoclonal expansion, particularly CD8+ Temra cells.

This CDR3 has 13 amino acids. The V end was cut by 2 bases, the J end by 3 bases, with 8 bases between. The V gene's germline CDR1 is SGHTA and CDR2 FQGNSA. Regarding this clone: The antigen is undetermined. The same CDR3 can be traced to other DNA sequences in this sample.

Sequencing was performed with immunoSEQ multiplex PCR; in TCRdb, only in-frame clones are kept and a portion is missing. Of 150,000 to 200,000 clones in the sample, 80% to 90% are singletons; the top ten hold approximately 4.6%. The sample in question was peripheral blood, obtained from a patient treated with photon-based radiotherapy. This sequence joins TRBV7-2 and TRBJ2-7, with D perhaps TRBD1 (5 bases). The receptor comes from a man over 45 with gastric cancer. The CDR3 is CASSLRDSYEQYF. The DNA for the CDR3 is TGTGCCAGCAGCTTACGAGACAGCTACGAGCAGTACTTC.